This T cell receptor (beta chain) was recorded in a study of PD-L1 blockade in urothelial cancer. Generated by immunoSEQ multiplex PCR, the TCRdb table keeps only in-frame clones and is missing some. The table shows about 52,000 clones, with around 77% occurring only once. This clone showed up just a few times. The source of this sequence is a man between 65 and 85 years old with urothelial cancer. Sequences were derived from PBMCs, sampled around atezolizumab (anti-PD-L1) treatment.

DNA of the CDR3: TGTGCCAGTATAAGTGGTAGAGGTGAAGCTTTCTTT. This encodes CASISGRGEAFF. This sequence joins TRBV19 and TRBJ1-1; D is unclear. Germline V CDR1 and CDR2: LNHDA, SQIVND (reference sequence). The CDR3 length is 12 residues. Trimming removed 7 bases from V and 7 bases from J, with 13 bases in between.